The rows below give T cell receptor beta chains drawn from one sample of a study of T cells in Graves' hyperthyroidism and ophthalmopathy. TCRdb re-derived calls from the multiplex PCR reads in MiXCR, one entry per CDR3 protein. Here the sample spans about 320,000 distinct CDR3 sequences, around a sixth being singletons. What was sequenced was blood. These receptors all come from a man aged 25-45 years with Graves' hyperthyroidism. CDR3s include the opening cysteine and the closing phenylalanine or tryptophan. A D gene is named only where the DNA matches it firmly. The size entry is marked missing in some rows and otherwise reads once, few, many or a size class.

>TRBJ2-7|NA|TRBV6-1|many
CASSQTGGSYEQYF
TGTGCCAGCAGTCAGACAGGCGGCTCCTACGAGCAGTACTTC
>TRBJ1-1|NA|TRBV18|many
CASSPGGGEAFF
TGTGCCAGCTCACCCGGTGGGGGTGAAGCTTTCTTT
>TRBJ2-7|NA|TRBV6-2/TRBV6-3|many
CATRGSTYEQYF
TGTGCCACCCGAGGATCAACCTACGAGCAGTACTTC
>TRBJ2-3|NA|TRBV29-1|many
CSVEEGAADTQYF
TGCAGCGTTGAGGAGGGCGCCGCAGATACGCAGTATTTT
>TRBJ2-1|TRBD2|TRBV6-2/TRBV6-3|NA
CASSSLAGEHNEQFF
TGTGCCAGCAGTTCCTTAGCGGGAGAACACAATGAGCAGTTCTTC
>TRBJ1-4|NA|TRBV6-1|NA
CASSEPAGTNEKLFF
TGTGCCAGCAGTGAACCCGCCGGAACTAATGAAAAACTGTTTTTT
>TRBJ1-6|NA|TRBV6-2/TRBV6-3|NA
CASSVANYNSPLHF
TGTGCCAGCTCCGTAGCTAACTATAATTCACCCCTCCACTTT
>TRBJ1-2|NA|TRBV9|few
CASSVELGAPYGYTF
TGTGCCAGCAGCGTAGAGTTGGGAGCCCCCTATGGCTACACCTTC
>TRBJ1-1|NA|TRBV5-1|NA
CAGSLVGGDTEAFF
TGCGCCGGCAGCTTGGTAGGGGGGGACACTGAAGCTTTCTTT
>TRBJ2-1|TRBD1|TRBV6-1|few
CASRPDPRGRFREQFF
TGTGCCAGCAGACCCGACCCTAGGGGGCGATTCCGTGAGCAGTTCTTC
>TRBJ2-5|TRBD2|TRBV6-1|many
CASSEETIGAGGPFQETQYF
TGTGCCAGCAGTGAAGAGACCATAGGAGCGGGAGGACCCTTCCAAGAGACCCAGTACTTC
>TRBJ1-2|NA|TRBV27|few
CASSPWTASNYGYTF
TGTGCCAGCAGTCCATGGACAGCTTCAAACTATGGCTACACCTTC
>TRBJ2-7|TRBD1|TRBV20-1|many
CSAKGTGEQYF
TGCAGTGCTAAGGGGACAGGCGAGCAGTACTTC
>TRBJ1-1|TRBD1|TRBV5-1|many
CASNPPGGARTEAFF
TGCGCCAGCAACCCCCCAGGGGGGGCGCGAACTGAAGCTTTCTTT
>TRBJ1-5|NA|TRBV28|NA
CASSPGARQPQHF
TGTGCCAGCAGTCCAGGGGCCCGCCAGCCCCAGCATTTT
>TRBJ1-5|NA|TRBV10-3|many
CAISAARTSGNQPQHF
TGTGCCATCAGTGCAGCCAGGACGTCTGGCAATCAGCCCCAGCATTTT
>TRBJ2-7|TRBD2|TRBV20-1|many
CSARDPPNGRAYPEQYF
TGCAGTGCTAGAGATCCCCCCAACGGGAGGGCCTATCCCGAGCAGTACTTC
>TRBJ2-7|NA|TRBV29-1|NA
CSVGTFPSYEQYF
TGCAGCGTTGGGACCTTCCCATCCTACGAGCAGTACTTC
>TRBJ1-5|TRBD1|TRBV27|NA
CASSPRGTANNQPQHF
TGTGCCAGCAGCCCTCGCGGGACAGCCAACAATCAGCCCCAGCATTTT
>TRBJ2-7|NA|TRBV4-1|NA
CASSQEGVGTYEQYF
TGCGCCAGCAGCCAAGAGGGGGTGGGAACCTACGAGCAGTACTTC
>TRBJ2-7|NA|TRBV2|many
CASTRQAREQYF
TGTGCCAGCACCAGGCAGGCGCGCGAGCAGTACTTC
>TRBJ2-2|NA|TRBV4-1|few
CASSQVGTGELFF
TGCGCCAGCAGCCAAGTGGGCACCGGGGAGCTGTTTTTT
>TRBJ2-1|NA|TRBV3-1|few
CASSLSGPNEQFF
TGTGCCAGCAGCTTGTCGGGGCCCAATGAGCAGTTCTTC
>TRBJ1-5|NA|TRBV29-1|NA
CSVDRGGNQPQHF
TGCAGCGTTGACAGGGGTGGCAATCAGCCCCAGCATTTT
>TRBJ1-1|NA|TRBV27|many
CASSVGGDGTEAFF
TGTGCCAGCAGCGTAGGGGGAGACGGCACTGAAGCTTTCTTT
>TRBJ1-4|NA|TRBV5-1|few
CASSLEVREKLFF
TGCGCCAGCAGCTTGGAGGTCCGTGAAAAACTGTTTTTT
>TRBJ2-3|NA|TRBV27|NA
CASSLFTGSRNTDTQYF
TGTGCCAGCAGTTTATTCACAGGGTCGAGGAACACAGATACGCAGTATTTT
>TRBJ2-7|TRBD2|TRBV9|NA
CASSVSWREDEQYF
TGTGCCAGCAGCGTCTCCTGGCGGGAGGACGAGCAGTACTTC
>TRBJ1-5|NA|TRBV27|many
CASKLRGLNQPQHF
TGTGCCAGCAAACTTCGGGGGTTGAACCAGCCCCAGCATTTT
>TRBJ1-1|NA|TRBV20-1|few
CSALGGDPNTEAFF
TGCAGTGCTCTCGGAGGGGATCCGAACACTGAAGCTTTCTTT
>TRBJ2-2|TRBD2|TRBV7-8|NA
CASSLAGTSGTVAGELFF
TGTGCCAGCAGCTTAGCCGGGACTAGCGGGACAGTCGCCGGGGAGCTGTTTTTT
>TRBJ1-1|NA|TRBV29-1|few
CSVERATEAFF
TGCAGCGTTGAAAGGGCCACTGAAGCTTTCTTT
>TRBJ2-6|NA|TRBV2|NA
CASLTSPGANVLTF
TGTGCCAGCCTAACTAGCCCTGGGGCCAACGTCCTGACTTTC
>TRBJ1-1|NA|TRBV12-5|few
CASGLDWAEAFF
TGTGCTAGTGGTTTGGACTGGGCTGAAGCTTTCTTT
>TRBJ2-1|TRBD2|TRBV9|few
CASSAQGAGVTEQFF
TGTGCCAGCAGCGCGCAAGGAGCGGGAGTAACTGAGCAGTTCTTC
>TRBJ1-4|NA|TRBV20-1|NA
CSARVHGDNEKLFF
TGCAGTGCTAGAGTACACGGAGATAATGAAAAACTGTTTTTT
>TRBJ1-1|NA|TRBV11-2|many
CASSPTETGTANTEAFF
TGTGCCAGCAGCCCTACGGAAACCGGGACGGCAAACACTGAAGCTTTCTTT
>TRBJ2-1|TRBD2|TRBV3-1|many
CASSQELAGRNEQFF
TGTGCCAGCAGCCAAGAACTAGCGGGGAGGAATGAGCAGTTCTTC
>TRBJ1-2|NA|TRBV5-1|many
CASSRSGDGYGYTF
TGCGCCAGCAGCCGGAGCGGGGACGGCTATGGCTACACCTTC
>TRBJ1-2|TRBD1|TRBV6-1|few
CASSRTGQVYGYTF
TGTGCCAGCTCCCGGACGGGACAGGTCTATGGCTACACCTTC
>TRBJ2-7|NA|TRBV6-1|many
CASSFRYEQYF
TGTGCCAGCAGTTTTCGGTACGAGCAGTACTTC
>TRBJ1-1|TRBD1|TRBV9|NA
CASSLPTGQGDTEAFF
TGTGCCAGCAGCCTCCCAACCGGACAGGGGGACACTGAAGCTTTCTTT
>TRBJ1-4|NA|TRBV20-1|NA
CSALARHANEKLFF
TGCAGTGCTCTCGCCAGGCACGCTAATGAAAAACTGTTTTTT
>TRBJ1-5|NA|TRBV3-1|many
CASSRAGRQPQHF
TGTGCCAGCAGCCGGGCAGGGCGTCAGCCCCAGCATTTT
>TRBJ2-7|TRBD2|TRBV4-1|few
CASSQLRPSGFYEQYF
TGCGCCAGCAGCCAATTGAGGCCTAGCGGTTTCTACGAGCAGTACTTC
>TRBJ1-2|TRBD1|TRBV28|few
CASSTSGGGYGYTF
TGTGCCAGCAGTACCTCAGGGGGCGGCTATGGCTACACCTTC
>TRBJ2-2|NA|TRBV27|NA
CASSLSLGRTGELFF
TGTGCCAGCAGTTTATCGCTCGGGCGCACCGGGGAGCTGTTTTTT